This T cell receptor beta chain appears in the sequencing data of a study of T cell responses to AZD1222 COVID-19 vaccine. General observations from the study: Only a handful of AZD1222 recipients, six or seven in all, had baseline seropositivity. The study sampled repertoires only after the peak T cell response.

The V end lost 0 bases, the J end lost 7 bases, and 5 bases lay between the germline ends. The CDR3 sequence is 11 residues long. Germline CDR1 reads GTSNPN; CDR2 reads SVGIG (reference sequence). As regards this clone: Its specificity is not known.

Here immunoSEQ multiplex PCR was the method, and the copy in TCRdb shows in-frame clones only, minus some. Counted here are under 150,000 clones, roughly 91% occurring once; the ten biggest clones make up around a quarter. V gene TRBV30 combines with J gene TRBJ2-3; D is uncertain. The sequenced sample was peripheral blood, obtained on day 0 of AZD1222 vaccination. This receptor was identified in an adult in good health. CDR3 nucleotide sequence: TGTGCCTGGAGTGTACTAAATACGCAGTATTTT. Its protein product is CAWSVLNTQYF.